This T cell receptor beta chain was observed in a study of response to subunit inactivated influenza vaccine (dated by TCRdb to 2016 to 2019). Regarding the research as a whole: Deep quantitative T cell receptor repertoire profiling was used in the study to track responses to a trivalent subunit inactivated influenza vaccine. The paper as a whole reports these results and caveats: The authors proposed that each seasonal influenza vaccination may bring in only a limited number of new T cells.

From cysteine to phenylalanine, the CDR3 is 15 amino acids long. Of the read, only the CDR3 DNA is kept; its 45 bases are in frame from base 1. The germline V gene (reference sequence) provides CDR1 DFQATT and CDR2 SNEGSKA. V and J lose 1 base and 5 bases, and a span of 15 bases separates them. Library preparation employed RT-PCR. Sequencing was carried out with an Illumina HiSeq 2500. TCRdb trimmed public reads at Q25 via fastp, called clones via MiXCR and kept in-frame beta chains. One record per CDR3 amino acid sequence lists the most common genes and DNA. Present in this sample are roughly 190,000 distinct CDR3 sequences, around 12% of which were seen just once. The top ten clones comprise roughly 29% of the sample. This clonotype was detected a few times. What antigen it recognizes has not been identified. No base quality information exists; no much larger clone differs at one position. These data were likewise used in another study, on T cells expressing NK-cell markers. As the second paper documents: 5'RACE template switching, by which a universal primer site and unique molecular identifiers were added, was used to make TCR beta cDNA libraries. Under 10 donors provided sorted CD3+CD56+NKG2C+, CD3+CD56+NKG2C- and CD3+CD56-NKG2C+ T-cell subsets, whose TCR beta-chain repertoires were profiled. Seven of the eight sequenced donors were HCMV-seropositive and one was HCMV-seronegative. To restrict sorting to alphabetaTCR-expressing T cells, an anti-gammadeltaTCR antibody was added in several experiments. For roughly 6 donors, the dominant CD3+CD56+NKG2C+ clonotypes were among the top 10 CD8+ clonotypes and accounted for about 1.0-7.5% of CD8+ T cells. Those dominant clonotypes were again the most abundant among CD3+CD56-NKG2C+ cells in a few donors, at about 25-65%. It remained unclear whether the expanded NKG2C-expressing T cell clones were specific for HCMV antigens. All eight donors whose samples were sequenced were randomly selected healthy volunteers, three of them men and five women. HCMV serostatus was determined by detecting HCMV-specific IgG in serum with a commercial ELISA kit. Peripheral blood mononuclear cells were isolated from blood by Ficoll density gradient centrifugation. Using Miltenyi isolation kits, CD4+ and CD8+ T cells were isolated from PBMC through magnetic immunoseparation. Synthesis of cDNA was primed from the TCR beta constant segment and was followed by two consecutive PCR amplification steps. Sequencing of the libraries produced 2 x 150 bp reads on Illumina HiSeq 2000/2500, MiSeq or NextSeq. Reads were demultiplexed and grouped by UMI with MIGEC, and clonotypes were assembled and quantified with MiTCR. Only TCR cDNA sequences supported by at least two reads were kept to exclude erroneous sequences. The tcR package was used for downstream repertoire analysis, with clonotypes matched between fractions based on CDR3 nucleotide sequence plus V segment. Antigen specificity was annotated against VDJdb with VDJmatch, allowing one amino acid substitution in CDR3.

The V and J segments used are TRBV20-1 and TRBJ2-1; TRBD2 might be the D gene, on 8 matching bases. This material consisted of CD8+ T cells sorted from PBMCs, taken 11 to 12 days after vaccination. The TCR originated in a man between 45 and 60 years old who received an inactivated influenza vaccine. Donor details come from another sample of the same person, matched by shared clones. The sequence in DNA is TGCAGTGCTAGAGGGACTAGCCAGGGGGACAATGAGCAGTTCTTC. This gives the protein CSARGTSQGDNEQFF.